Below, 7 T cell receptor beta chains from the same sample are listed, as sequenced in a study of cytotoxic CD8 clonotypes in ibrutinib-treated CLL. Here immunoSEQ multiplex PCR was the method, and the copy in TCRdb shows in-frame clones only, minus some. The sample has a few hundred thousand clones; roughly 70% are singletons. Sequences were derived from PBMCs, sampled after 24 months of ibrutinib treatment. These receptors were collected from a human donor with chronic lymphocytic leukemia.

The gene calls are TRBV19 and TRBJ2-5, with 7 bases matching TRBD1. The CDR3 runs 15 residues. After removal of 5 bases from V and 1 base from J, the junction contained 7 bases not matched to a gene. Per the germline V gene, CDR1 is LNHDA and CDR2 is SQIVND (reference sequence). The CDR3 here is CASSLGTAIQETQYF. The CDR3 nucleotides read TGTGCCAGTAGTCTCGGGACAGCGATCCAAGAGACCCAGTACTTC.

V and J are TRBV11-2 and TRBJ2-1; 8 bases line up with TRBD1. Germline V gene sequence: CDR1 SGHAT, CDR2 FQNNGV. CDR3 length: 17 amino acids. Trimming cost V 0 bases and J 7 bases; bases outside gene matches: 11. As DNA, the CDR3 is TGTGCCAGCAGCTTAGATCAATGGACAGGGAGTGGAAATGAGCAGTTCTTC. This codes for CASSLDQWTGSGNEQFF.

In nucleotides, the CDR3 is TGTGCCAGCAGCCCCCGGACAGGGGTGGAGTACGAGCAGTACTTC. Translation: CASSPRTGVEYEQYF. The V gene is TRBV7-8, the J gene TRBJ2-5; 9 bases align to TRBD1. The DNA end lines up better with TRBJ2-7; the J call may be wrong. The CDR3 has 15 amino acids. Germline V gene sequence: CDR1 SGHVS, CDR2 FQNEAQ.

This chain joins TRBV18 and TRBJ1-4; perhaps TRBD1 as D (5 bases). This CDR3 has 14 amino acids. Trimming stripped 5 bases from V and 5 bases from J, with 12 bases between. Germline CDR1 KGHSH, CDR2 LQKENI. CDR3 sequence reads: CASSSDSLNEKLFF. Here the CDR3 DNA reads TGTGCCAGCTCAAGTGACAGCCTGAATGAAAAACTGTTTTTT.

V usage is TRBV4-2 and J usage is TRBJ2-7, with TRBD2 as a possible D gene (5 bases). Per the germline V gene, CDR1 is LGHNA and CDR2 is YNFKEQ. V was cut by 0 bases and J by 2 bases, with 11 bases left in between. The CDR3 is 15 residues long. The CDR3 region has the DNA TGTGCCAGCAGCCAAGATCCAGCGGAGACCTACGAGCAGTACTTC. This translates into CASSQDPAETYEQYF.

This sequence joins TRBV19 and TRBJ2-2, with unresolved D. This CDR3 contains 13 residues. The germline CDR1 and CDR2 sequences are LNHDA and SQIVND (reference sequence). V was shortened by 3 bases and J by 6 bases, with 8 bases between the two germline ends. CDR3 in DNA: TGTGCCAGTAGTATTTTGAATGCCGGGGAGCTGTTTTTT. Its translation is CASSILNAGELFF.

The chain couples TRBV7-3 to TRBJ2-1, with TRBD2 matching over 7 bases. CDR3 size: 15 residues. From germline, CDR1 is SGHTA and CDR2 FQGTGA. With V trimmed by 2 bases and J by 7 bases, 8 bases remained unmatched. The CDR3 DNA reads TGTGCCAGCAGCTTAGGGGCGGGAGTGAGTAATGAGCAGTTCTTC. Amino acid sequence: CASSLGAGVSNEQFF.